The clone carrying this TCR beta chain appeared once. Produced via immunoSEQ multiplex PCR; TCRdb's table is partial and in-frame only. The sample consists of fewer than 250,000 clones, about 84% of them appearing once. This specimen comes from a study of blood T cell repertoires in COVID-19. Study as a whole: From the United States, Italy and Spain came samples of acute and convalescent COVID-19. T cells, B-cell-depleted T cells, or PBMCs supplied cDNA or gDNA.

Participant ages covered about 18 to 100 years across 24 US areas. Clinical history reported by participants formed the basis on which cohorts were assigned. Germline values: CDR1 SGHKS, CDR2 YYEKEE (reference sequence). The V and J ends lost 5 bases and 1 base respectively, with 9 bases between them. The CDR3 consists of 13 residues. The chain recombines TRBV5-5 with TRBJ1-1; tentative D call: TRBD1 (6 bases). The specimen sequenced was PBMCs or T cells enriched from blood (not recorded which). The receptor was isolated from a woman aged 35 to 49 with acute COVID-19. CDR3 protein: CASRPTGNTEAFF. CDR3 bases: TGTGCCAGCAGACCGACAGGGAACACTGAAGCTTTCTTT.